This is a list of T cell receptor beta chains from one sample in a study of radiotherapy plus CTLA-4 blockade in lung cancer. TCRdb's copy holds only in-frame clones and misses some; the assay was immunoSEQ multiplex PCR. The table has around 50,000 clones, 70% to 90% seen once. Sequencing used peripheral blood, obtained from a patient treated with radiotherapy plus ipilimumab. These receptors came from a human donor with non-small cell lung cancer that progressed on radiotherapy plus ipilimumab. Some clones in this sample may be carry-over from other donors' samples. CDR3s include the opening cysteine and the closing phenylalanine or tryptophan. Fields, in order: CDR3 protein, CDR3 DNA, CDR3 length, D gene, clone size, V gene, J gene. A D gene is named only where the DNA matches it firmly. Size is stated for part of the rows, as once, few or many counts, or as a class when the clone is expanded.

CDR3 protein: CASSYSRRFQETQYF
CDR3 DNA: TGTGCCAGCAGTTACTCGCGTCGGTTTCAAGAGACCCAGTACTTC
CDR3 length: 15
D gene: -
clone size: -
V gene: TRBV6-5
J gene: TRBJ2-5

CDR3 protein: CATSRGGTEDEQYF
CDR3 DNA: TGTGCCACCAGCAGGGGCGGGACTGAGGACGAGCAGTACTTC
CDR3 length: 14
D gene: -
clone size: -
V gene: TRBV15
J gene: TRBJ2-7

CDR3 protein: CASSELGLAGGLAKNIQYF
CDR3 DNA: TGTGCCAGCAGTGAACTAGGACTAGCGGGGGGGCTCGCCAAAAACATTCAGTACTTC
CDR3 length: 19
D gene: TRBD2
clone size: once
V gene: TRBV2
J gene: TRBJ2-4

CDR3 protein: CSVEAGGTGELFF
CDR3 DNA: TGCAGCGTTGAGGCGGGAGGGACCGGGGAGCTGTTTTTT
CDR3 length: 13
D gene: TRBD2
clone size: -
V gene: TRBV29-1
J gene: TRBJ2-2

CDR3 protein: CAIREADTQYF
CDR3 DNA: TGTGCCATACGAGAGGCAGATACGCAGTATTTT
CDR3 length: 11
D gene: -
clone size: -
V gene: TRBV10-3
J gene: TRBJ2-3

CDR3 protein: CASRRGSGRHEQYF
CDR3 DNA: TGTGCCAGCAGGCGGGGGTCCGGAAGACACGAGCAGTACTTC
CDR3 length: 14
D gene: TRBD2
clone size: -
V gene: TRBV6-5
J gene: TRBJ2-7

CDR3 protein: CASSAPGLAGGYEQYF
CDR3 DNA: TGTGCCAGCAGTGCTCCGGGACTAGCGGGAGGCTACGAGCAGTACTTC
CDR3 length: 16
D gene: TRBD2
clone size: -
V gene: TRBV27
J gene: TRBJ2-7

CDR3 protein: CASSPTGVTYGYTF
CDR3 DNA: TGTGCCAGTAGTCCCACAGGGGTTACCTATGGCTACACCTTC
CDR3 length: 14
D gene: TRBD1
clone size: once
V gene: TRBV19
J gene: TRBJ1-2

CDR3 protein: CASSLGQPEETQYF
CDR3 DNA: TGTGCCAGCAGCTTAGGACAGCCTGAAGAGACCCAGTACTTC
CDR3 length: 14
D gene: -
clone size: -
V gene: TRBV7-2
J gene: TRBJ2-5

CDR3 protein: CASSLRTGGNTEAFF
CDR3 DNA: TGTGCCAGCAGTCTAAGGACAGGGGGGAACACTGAAGCTTTCTTT
CDR3 length: 15
D gene: TRBD1
clone size: -
V gene: TRBV2
J gene: TRBJ1-1

CDR3 protein: CASSLSGRESVFF
CDR3 DNA: TGTGCCAGCAGTTTATCGGGCAGGGAAAGCGTTTTCTTT
CDR3 length: 13
D gene: -
clone size: -
V gene: TRBV27
J gene: TRBJ1-1

CDR3 protein: CASARQGEYEQYF
CDR3 DNA: TGTGCCAGCGCCCGACAGGGGGAATACGAGCAGTACTTC
CDR3 length: 13
D gene: TRBD1
clone size: -
V gene: TRBV25-1
J gene: TRBJ2-7

CDR3 protein: CASSRTGSGNTIYF
CDR3 DNA: TGTGCCAGCAGCCGGACAGGGAGTGGAAACACCATATATTTT
CDR3 length: 14
D gene: TRBD1
clone size: -
V gene: TRBV5-6
J gene: TRBJ1-3

CDR3 protein: CASSFGAAQGKIHF
CDR3 DNA: TGTGCCAGCAGTTTTGGGGCAGCCCAGGGGAAGATCCACTTT
CDR3 length: 14
D gene: -
clone size: -
V gene: TRBV27
J gene: TRBJ1-6